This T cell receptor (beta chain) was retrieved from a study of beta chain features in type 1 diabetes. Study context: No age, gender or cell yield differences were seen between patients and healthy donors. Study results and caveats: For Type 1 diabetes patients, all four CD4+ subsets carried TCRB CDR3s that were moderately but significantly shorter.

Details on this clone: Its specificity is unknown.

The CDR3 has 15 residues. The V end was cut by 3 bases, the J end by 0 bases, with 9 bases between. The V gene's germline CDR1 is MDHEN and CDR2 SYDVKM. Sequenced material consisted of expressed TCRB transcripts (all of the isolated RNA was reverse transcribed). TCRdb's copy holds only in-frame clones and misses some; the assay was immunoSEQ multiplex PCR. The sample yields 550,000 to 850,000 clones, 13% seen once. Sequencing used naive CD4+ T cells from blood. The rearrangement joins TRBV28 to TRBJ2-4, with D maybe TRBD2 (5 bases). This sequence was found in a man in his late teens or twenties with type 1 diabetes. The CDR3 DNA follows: TGTGCCAGCAGTTTTCCAGGACTAGCCAAAAACATTCAGTACTTC. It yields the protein CASSFPGLAKNIQYF.